This T cell receptor beta chain was captured in a study of T cells in Graves' hyperthyroidism and ophthalmopathy. Overall study context: Sampling of peripheral blood happened at initial diagnosis, prior to any treatment.

Researchers amplified the TCR beta CDR3 regions from RNA transcripts. TCR CDR3 underwent first-round RT-PCR with the HTBI primer set. TCRdb itself ran the multiplex PCR reads through MiXCR, one entry per CDR3 protein. The sample lists over 350,000 distinct CDR3 sequences, roughly 20% seen once, with roughly two fifths in the top ten. Broader study findings: Progression to ophthalmopathy was predicted a median of approximately 6.4 months early.

With 7 bases clipped from V and 4 bases from J, the junction kept 11 bases outside the gene matches. The CDR3 consists of 16 residues. Germline CDR1 is MDHEN and CDR2 is SYDVKM. This clonotype was counted only a few times. Its specificity is not known. The sample taken for sequencing was blood. The chain employs TRBV28 and TRBJ1-4; 8 positions match TRBD1. The sequence was obtained from a man younger than 30 with Graves' ophthalmopathy. The CDR3 DNA follows: TGTGCCAGCATCGGGCCAGGGGGCCTGATTAATGAAAAACTGTTTTTT. It yields the protein CASIGPGGLINEKLFF.